This T cell receptor (beta chain) was profiled in a study of T-cell reconstitution after alpha-beta-depleted transplantation in children. CDR3 length: 14 residues. Trimming shortened V by 3 bases and J by 4 bases, and 13 bases separated the two germline ends. Germline CDR1 is MGHDK and CDR2 is SYGVNS. At least ten counts were recorded for this clonotype. Unique molecular identifiers were used to barcode this TCRbeta library. TCRdb redid the calling of the PCR reads with MiXCR, one entry per CDR3 protein. The sample records about 690,000 distinct CDR3 sequences, over 15% being singletons. The clonotype originates from a human donor who donated a stem cell graft to a child with acute myeloid leukemia. Material: PBMCs from the stem cell graft donor, obtained from the stem cell graft. The chain is built from TRBV25-1 and TRBJ2-7, with D perhaps TRBD1 (5 bases). CDR3 sequence reads: CASSDWTTAYEQYF. The CDR3 nucleotides read TGTGCCAGCAGTGATTGGACAACAGCGTACGAGCAGTACTTC.